The present entry profiles one T cell receptor (beta chain) with its context. The antigen is not known. This specimen comes from a study of graft-versus-host responses after intestinal transplantation. Study as a whole: Multivisceral, liver-intestinal, or isolated intestinal transplants were performed in recipients. For two to four years after anti-thymocyte globulin induction, all recipients took tacrolimus and steroids. General study findings and limits: Investigators detected GvH clones in recipient marrow, with some emerging earlier in ileum or blood. Across patients carrying graft-donor T cell macrochimerism, allografts held high graft-versus-host to host-versus-graft clonal ratios.

The trim removed 6 bases at V and 4 bases at J, leaving 6 bases unmatched. The CDR3 has 15 residues. Germline V gene lookup returns CDR1 SNHLY and CDR2 FYNNEI. The repertoire was sequenced with immunoSEQ multiplex PCR; TCRdb's copy has only in-frame clones and lacks some. The table shows some 120,000 clones, with just over 90% occurring only once. The TCR originated in a human donor who was the organ donor for an intestinal transplant. The specimen comprised unstimulated CD4+ T cells sorted from spleen or lymph node cells, sampled before transplant. The V call is TRBV2, the J call TRBJ2-5; 12 bases align to TRBD2. The CDR3 reads CASRTGLAGAETQYF. The DNA of the CDR3 is TGTGCCAGCAGGACGGGACTAGCGGGCGCAGAGACCCAGTACTTC. The whole variable domain, remainder taken from reference TRBV2 and TRBJ2-5, is EPEVTQTPSHQVTQMGQEVILRCVPISNHLYFYWYRQILGQKVEFLVSFYNNEISEKSEIFDDQFSVERPDGSNFTLKIRSTKLEDSAMYFCASRTGLAGAETQYFGPGTRLLVL.